Below, 17 T cell receptor beta chains from the same sample are listed, as sequenced in a study of OX40 agonist ivuxolimab in advanced cancers. Assay: immunoSEQ multiplex PCR; the TCRdb copy retains only in-frame clones and omits some. The sample has some 8,300 clones; approximately 71% are singletons. The sample consisted of CD4+ or CD8+ T cells sorted from blood, taken in a trial of the OX40 agonist ivuxolimab. The receptor source for this set is an adult with an advanced solid tumor such as melanoma, head and neck, liver or kidney cancer.

V and J are TRBV6-4 and TRBJ1-2; D might be TRBD1 (6 bases). The CDR3 length is 13 residues. Trimming removed 4 bases at V and 4 bases at J, with 10 bases between. Germline lookup yields CDR1 MRHNA and CDR2 SNTAGT. This CDR3 reads CASSAGDPYGYTF. The CDR3 DNA is TGTGCCAGCAGTGCAGGGGACCCCTATGGCTACACCTTC.

CDR3 in DNA: TGTGCCAGCAGCCACCCTCGCAGGGGGCGAGGAAACACCATATATTTT. It yields the protein CASSHPRRGRGNTIYF. V gene TRBV7-8 combines with J gene TRBJ1-3, with 8 positions matching TRBD1. Unmatched junction bases numbered 10, after V lost 5 bases and J lost 4 bases. This CDR3 contains 16 residues. Germline assignment: CDR1 SGHVS and CDR2 FQNEAQ.

CDR3 sequence reads: CASSSNLQGAGYNEQFF. In nucleotides, the CDR3 is TGTGCCAGCAGCTCGAACCTTCAGGGGGCCGGGTACAATGAGCAGTTCTTC. The chain employs TRBV7-9 and TRBJ2-1; the match to TRBD1 covers 8 bases. The CDR3 sequence is 17 residues long. CDR1 is SEHNR and CDR2 is FQNEAQ in the germline V gene (reference sequence). The V and J ends lost 4 bases and 4 bases, in that order; junction bases with no gene match: 12.

The chain has TRBV7-9 and TRBJ2-1, with 8 bases that match TRBD1. Germline CDR1 SEHNR, CDR2 FQNEAQ (reference sequence). Trimming removed 4 bases from V and 7 bases from J; junction bases left unmatched: 12. CDR3 length: 16 residues. CDR3 DNA: TGTGCCAGCAGCTCCGGGGGACAGGTGGGGATAAATGAGCAGTTCTTC. Translation gives CASSSGGQVGINEQFF.

The chain couples TRBV27 to TRBJ2-1, with D unresolved. This CDR3 comprises 11 residues. Germline values: CDR1 MNHEY, CDR2 SMNVEV (reference sequence). V lost 7 bases, J lost 12 bases, and 13 bases lay in between. The CDR3 protein is CASTLGLAQFF. Written as DNA, the CDR3 is TGTGCCAGCACCTTAGGGTTAGCGCAGTTCTTC.

This chain uses TRBV5-1 with TRBJ2-5; TRBD2 aligns across 10 bases. The junction had 7 bases not matched to a gene; V was cut back by 0 bases and J by 5 bases. Germline-derived CDR1 and CDR2 are SGHRS and YFSETQ. The CDR3 is 16 residues long. The CDR3 nucleotides are TGCGCCAGCAGCTTGGAGCCACTAGCGGGGTCGGAGACCCAGTACTTC. Amino acids: CASSLEPLAGSETQYF.

The chain uses TRBV15 and TRBJ1-2; 8 bases are shared with TRBD1. CDR1 is LNHNV and CDR2 is YYDKDF in the germline V gene (reference sequence). V lost 8 bases to trimming and J lost 3 bases; unmatched junction nucleotides: 17. CDR3 size: 17 residues. CDR3 in amino acids: CATAQPPPGQVHYGYTF. The CDR3 region has the DNA TGTGCCACCGCTCAGCCGCCGCCGGGACAGGTTCACTATGGCTACACCTTC.

The V call is TRBV4-1, the J call TRBJ1-6; D call uncertain. Germline V gene sequence: CDR1 MGHRA, CDR2 YSYEKL. This CDR3 is built from 15 residues. Trimming stripped 0 bases from V and 6 bases from J, with 9 bases between. CDR3 protein: CASSQDPGRNSPLHF. CDR3 nucleotide sequence: TGCGCCAGCAGCCAAGATCCGGGTCGTAATTCACCCCTCCACTTT.

V gene TRBV7-2 combines with J gene TRBJ2-3, with a tentative D call TRBD2 (6 bases). Germline V CDR1 and CDR2: SGHTA, FQGNSA. Trimming stripped 3 bases from V and 2 bases from J, with 12 bases between. CDR3 length equals 15 residues. The CDR3 here is CASSFFERVTDTQYF. The CDR3 coding sequence is TGTGCCAGCAGCTTTTTTGAGCGGGTCACAGATACGCAGTATTTT.

The J gene is TRBJ2-7, the V gene TRBV27; the D gene is possibly TRBD2 (5 bases). Trimming removed 6 bases from V and 1 base from J, with 25 bases in between. CDR3 length equals 18 residues. The V gene's germline CDR1 is MNHEY and CDR2 SMNVEV (reference sequence). The CDR3 DNA reads TGTGCCAGCAGCTTGATACCTGCGGGTACCCCTCATTCCTACGAGCAGTACTTC. Its translation is CASSLIPAGTPHSYEQYF.

The chain recombines TRBV27 with TRBJ2-2; 7 nucleotides align to TRBD1. Germline V gene sequence: CDR1 MNHEY, CDR2 SMNVEV (reference sequence). The CDR3 totals 17 residues. With 2 bases clipped from V and 1 base from J, the junction kept 7 bases outside the gene matches. CDR3 nucleotides: TGTGCCAGCAGTTTAGATCTCAGGGGGAGGAACACCGGGGAGCTGTTTTTT. Its protein is CASSLDLRGRNTGELFF.

The chain carries TRBV13 and TRBJ2-7; the D gene could be TRBD1 or TRBD2 (6 bases each). Germline values: CDR1 PRHDT, CDR2 FYEKMQ (reference sequence). The CDR3 totals 14 residues. V was shortened by 0 bases and J by 6 bases, with 12 bases between the two germline ends. CDR3 nucleotide sequence: TGTGCCAGCAGCTTAGGAGGGGGGTCAGGCGAGCAGTACTTC. Encoded protein: CASSLGGGSGEQYF. Full variable domain (outside the CDR3, taken from reference TRBV13 and TRBJ2-7): AAGVIQSPRHLIKEKRETATLKCYPIPRHDTVYWYQQGPGQDPQFLISFYEKMQSDKGSIPDRFSAQQFSDYHSELNMSSLELGDSALYFCASSLGGGSGEQYFGPGTRLTVT.

As to this clone: The same CDR3 can be traced to other DNA sequences in this sample. V gene TRBV4-1 combines with J gene TRBJ1-5; D is uncertain. Germline V CDR1 and CDR2: MGHRA, YSYEKL. V lost 1 base, J lost 0 bases, and 7 bases lay in between. The length of the CDR3 is 15 residues. Here the CDR3 DNA reads TGCGCCAGCAGCCAAGTTTTGAGTAGCAATCAGCCCCAGCATTTT. It encodes CASSQVLSSNQPQHF.

This clone was counted between two and nine times. The gene calls are TRBV7-8 and TRBJ2-5; 9 nucleotides align to TRBD2. The CDR3 has 15 residues. The V gene's germline CDR1 is SGHVS and CDR2 FQNEAQ. Trimming at V came to 3 bases and at J to 0 bases, leaving 2 bases not matched to a gene. CDR3 in DNA: TGTGCCAGCAGCTTTAGCGGGGGAAACCAAGAGACCCAGTACTTC. Its protein product is CASSFSGGNQETQYF.

This chain joins TRBV7-8 and TRBJ2-3; 16 nucleotides line up with TRBD2. The CDR3 has 18 amino acids. From germline, CDR1 is SGHVS and CDR2 FQNEAQ. After removal of 5 bases from V and 1 base from J, the junction contained 6 bases not matched to a gene. The CDR3 spells CASSPGLAGGRGTDTQYF. CDR3 sequence (DNA): TGTGCCAGCAGCCCGGGACTAGCGGGGGGGAGGGGCACAGATACGCAGTATTTT. The whole variable domain, remainder taken from reference TRBV7-8 and TRBJ2-3, is GAGVSQSPRYKVAKRGQDVALRCDPISGHVSLFWYQQALGQGPEFLTYFQNEAQLDKSGLPSDRFFAERPEGSVSTLKIQRTQQEDSAVYLCASSPGLAGGRGTDTQYFGPGTRLTVL.

This clone showed up just a few times. The V call is TRBV4-1, the J call TRBJ1-6, with D perhaps matching TRBD1 (5 bases). Germline lookup yields CDR1 MGHRA and CDR2 YSYEKL. The CDR3 sequence is 16 residues long. The V end was cut by 3 bases, the J end by 5 bases, with 14 bases between. The CDR3 bases are TGCGCCAGCAGCCACGAAGAGGGGCGCGATAATTCACCCCTCCACTTT. Amino acids: CASSHEEGRDNSPLHF.

The rearrangement uses TRBV15 and TRBJ2-2; maybe TRBD1 (6 bases). The CDR3 length is 15 residues. V was shortened by 4 bases and J by 1 base, with 10 bases between the two germline ends. Germline V gene sequence: CDR1 LNHNV, CDR2 YYDKDF (reference sequence). The chain's CDR3 is CATSTMTGNTGELFF. In DNA form, the CDR3 reads TGTGCCACCAGCACGATGACAGGGAACACCGGGGAGCTGTTTTTT.